Sequencing of this T cell receptor (beta chain) was carried out in a study of circulating CD8 cells and anti-PD-1 response in melanoma. Study observations and caveats: Only baseline and M1 samples entered the published repertoire comparisons.

CDR3 length: 13 amino acids. The germline CDR1 and CDR2 sequences are LNHDA and SQIVND (reference sequence). With 3 bases removed from V and 1 base from J, the gap between germline ends came to 7 bases. By share, this clonotype ranks as medium-sized. The antigen is unknown. TCR libraries were prepared from around 15 ng of total RNA with the QIAseq Immune Repertoire TCR panel. A single record per CDR3 protein comes from TCRdb applying MiXCR to the reads. Of approximately 1,000 distinct CDR3 sequences detected, around 8% appear once; the ten largest clones hold roughly 6%. Live CD3+CD8+TCRalphabeta+ cells were sorted into four subsets by PD-1 and/or TIGIT.

The genes are TRBV19 and TRBJ2-7, with unresolved D. Material: CD8+ T cells from PBMCs, obtained at baseline or after one month of anti-PD-1 therapy (not recorded which). This TCR was sampled from a human donor with melanoma. The CDR3 reads CASSISGSYEQYF. Here the CDR3 DNA reads TGTGCCAGTAGTATCTCCGGGTCCTACGAGCAGTACTTC.